This T cell receptor beta chain was sequenced in a study of the immune and genomic landscape of osteosarcoma. As for the study in general: Around 71% presented with localized disease at diagnosis.

Clones were sequenced by immunoSEQ multiplex PCR, and TCRdb holds only the in-frame ones, with some missing. This sample has several hundred clones, with 76% found just once. V was shortened by 2 bases and J by 6 bases, with 7 bases between the two germline ends. The CDR3 contains 12 residues. From germline, CDR1 is LNHDA and CDR2 SQIVND (reference sequence). Sequenced material: tumor tissue from a local recurrence in the calf muscle. The chain carries TRBV19 and TRBJ1-1, with a possible D match to TRBD1 (5 bases). The receptor was derived from a woman aged 60-75 years with osteosarcoma. The CDR3: CASSIRGAEAFF. In nucleotides, the CDR3 is TGTGCCAGTAGTATAAGAGGGGCTGAAGCTTTCTTT.